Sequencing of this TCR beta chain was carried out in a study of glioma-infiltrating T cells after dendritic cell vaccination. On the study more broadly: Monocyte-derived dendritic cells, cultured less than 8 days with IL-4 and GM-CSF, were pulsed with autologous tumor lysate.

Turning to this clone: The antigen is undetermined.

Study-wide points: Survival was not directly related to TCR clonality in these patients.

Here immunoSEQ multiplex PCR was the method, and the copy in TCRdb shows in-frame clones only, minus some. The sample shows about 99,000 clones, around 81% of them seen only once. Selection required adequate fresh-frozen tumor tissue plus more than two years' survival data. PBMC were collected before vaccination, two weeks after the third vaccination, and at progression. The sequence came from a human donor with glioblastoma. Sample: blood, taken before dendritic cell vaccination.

CDR3 protein: CASSYGDSANYGYTF. The CDR3 region has the DNA TGTGCCAGCAGTTACGGGGACAGTGCTAACTATGGCTACACCTTC. The chain combines TRBV6-5 with TRBJ1-2; 7 nucleotides agree with TRBD1. Unmatched junction bases numbered 3, after V lost 2 bases and J lost 0 bases. The CDR3 is 15 residues long. The germline V gene has CDR1 MNHEY and CDR2 SVGAGI.